This T cell receptor (beta chain) came from a study of blood T cell repertoires in COVID-19. Study-wide background: Spain, Italy and the United States supplied samples that represented acute and convalescent COVID-19. Nucleic acid was either cDNA or gDNA, and it came from T cells, B-cell-depleted T cells, or PBMCs.

Under the authors' procedure: Amplified reference gene primers provided the basis for estimating nucleated cell counts. Only in-frame clones appear in the TCRdb table, and some are missing; sequencing was by immunoSEQ multiplex PCR. The V and J calls and clone size are taken from that table; D and trimming were inferred from the DNA. The sample yields some 130,000 clones, roughly 83% seen once. The sequence derives from a woman aged 80 or over with acute or convalescent COVID-19. The sequenced material came from peripheral blood.

CDR3 loop: CASSLVGGTEAFF. CDR3 DNA sequence: TGTGCCAGCAGTTTAGTCGGGGGCACTGAAGCTTTCTTT. The chain links TRBV12-3 or TRBV12-4 to TRBJ1-1, with D possibly being TRBD1 (5 bases). The germline V and J ends were trimmed by 1 base and 4 bases, with 7 bases remaining between them. This CDR3 has 13 amino acids.